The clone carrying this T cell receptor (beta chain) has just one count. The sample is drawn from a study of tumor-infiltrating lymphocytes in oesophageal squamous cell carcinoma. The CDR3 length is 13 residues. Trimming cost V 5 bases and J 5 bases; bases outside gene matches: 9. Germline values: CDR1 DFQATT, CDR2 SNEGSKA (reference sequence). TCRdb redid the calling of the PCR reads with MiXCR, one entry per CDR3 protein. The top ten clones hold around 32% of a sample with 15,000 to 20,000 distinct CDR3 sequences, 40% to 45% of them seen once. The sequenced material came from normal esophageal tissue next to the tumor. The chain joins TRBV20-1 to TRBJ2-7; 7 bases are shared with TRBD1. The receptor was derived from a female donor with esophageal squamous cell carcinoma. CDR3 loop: CSAEGAGFNEQYF. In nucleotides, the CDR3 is TGCAGTGCTGAGGGGGCCGGGTTTAACGAGCAGTACTTC.